This T cell receptor beta chain was recorded in a study of regulatory T cells in long-lasting Graves disease. Relying on iRepertoire HTBI primers and Arm-PCR of CDR3 regions, the team built TCR beta libraries. Via MiXCR, TCRdb re-called the multiplex PCR reads, giving one row per CDR3 protein. The repertoire holds roughly 520,000 distinct CDR3 sequences, with around 13% as singletons. The sample's time point: newly diagnosed GD, antithyroid drugs for less than 3 months. PBMC RNA was the source of the TCR library. V gave up 5 bases and J gave up 0 bases, with 10 bases separating them. This CDR3 comprises 15 residues. Germline CDR1 and CDR2: SEHNR and FQNEAQ (reference sequence). The data also belong to a second study, concerning T cells in Graves' hyperthyroidism and ophthalmopathy.

The genes are TRBV7-9 and TRBJ2-2; D unclear. The starting material was peripheral blood mononuclear cells (PBMCs), obtained at new diagnosis, from a patient treated with antithyroid drugs. The source of this sequence is a woman aged 25 to 39 with Graves disease. Here the CDR3 reads CASSPELTNTGELFF. CDR3 nucleotides: TGTGCCAGCAGCCCAGAGCTGACGAACACCGGGGAGCTGTTTTTT.